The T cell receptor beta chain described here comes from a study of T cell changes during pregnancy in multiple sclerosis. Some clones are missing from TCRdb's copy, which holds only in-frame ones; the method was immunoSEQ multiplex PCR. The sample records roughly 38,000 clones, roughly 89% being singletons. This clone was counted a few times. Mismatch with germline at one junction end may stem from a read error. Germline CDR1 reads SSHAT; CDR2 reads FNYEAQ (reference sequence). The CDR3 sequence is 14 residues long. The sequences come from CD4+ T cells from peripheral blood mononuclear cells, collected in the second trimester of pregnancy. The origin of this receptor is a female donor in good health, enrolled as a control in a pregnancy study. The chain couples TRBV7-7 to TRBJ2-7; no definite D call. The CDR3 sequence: CASSPDFYSYEQYF. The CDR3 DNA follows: TGTGCTAGCAGCCCCGACTTTTATTCCTACGAGCAGTACTTC.